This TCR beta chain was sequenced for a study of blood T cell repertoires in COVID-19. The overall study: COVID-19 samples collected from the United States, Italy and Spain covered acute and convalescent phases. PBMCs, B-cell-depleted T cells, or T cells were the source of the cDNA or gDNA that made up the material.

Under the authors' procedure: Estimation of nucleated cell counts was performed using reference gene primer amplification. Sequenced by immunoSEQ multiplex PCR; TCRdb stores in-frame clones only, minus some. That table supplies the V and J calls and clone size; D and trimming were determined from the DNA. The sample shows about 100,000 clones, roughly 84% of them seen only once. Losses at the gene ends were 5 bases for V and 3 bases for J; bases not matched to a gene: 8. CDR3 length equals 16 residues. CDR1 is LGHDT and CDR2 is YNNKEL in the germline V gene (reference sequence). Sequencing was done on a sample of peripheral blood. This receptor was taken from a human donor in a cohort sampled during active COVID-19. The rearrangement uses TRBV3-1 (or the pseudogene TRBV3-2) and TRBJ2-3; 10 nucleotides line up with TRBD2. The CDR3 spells CASSGTSGARTDTQYF. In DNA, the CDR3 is TGTGCCAGCAGCGGCACTAGCGGGGCCCGAACAGATACGCAGTATTTT.